The next 5 T cell receptor beta chains were all read from a single sample in a study of spatial heterogeneity in lung cancer. Noted time point: sample taken at primary tumor resection. TCRdb passed the 5' RACE reads through MiXCR, listing each CDR3 protein once. The sample shows 60,000 to 90,000 distinct CDR3 sequences, about 7.8% of them seen only once. The specimen comprised PBMCs, sampled at surgery. Receptors originate from a male donor with early-stage non-small cell lung cancer.

The rearrangement links TRBV19 to TRBJ1-1; D ambiguous. CDR3 length equals 16 residues. Germline CDR1 is LNHDA and CDR2 is SQIVND (reference sequence). V was clipped by 0 bases and J by 11 bases, with 22 bases between them. The CDR3 is CASSIDQTFNSGNAFF. CDR3 coding DNA: TGTGCCAGTAGTATAGATCAAACCTTTAACTCCGGCAACGCTTTCTTT.

This clonotype has at least ten counts. The V gene is TRBV7-9, the J gene TRBJ1-2; no definite D call. The ends were cut back, 4 bases at V and 3 bases at J, with 12 bases in the middle. Germline V gene lookup returns CDR1 SEHNR and CDR2 FQNEAQ (reference sequence). The CDR3 length is 14 residues. The CDR3 DNA follows: TGTGCCAGCAGCTCCCTCGGACCACACTATGGCTACACCTTC. Encoded protein: CASSSLGPHYGYTF.

This clonotype was picked up a small number of times. The CDR3 loop is CASSRTPGQGKNYEQYF. CDR3 coding DNA: TGCGCCAGCAGCCGAACCCCGGGACAGGGAAAAAACTACGAGCAGTACTTC. V is TRBV5-1 and J is TRBJ2-7; 9 nucleotides match TRBD1. The V and J ends lost 4 bases and 3 bases, in that order; junction bases with no gene match: 14. Germline V CDR1 and CDR2: SGHRS, YFSETQ. The CDR3 loop spans 17 amino acids.

This clonotype turned up a few times. This rearrangement joins TRBV7-9 to TRBJ2-5, with TRBD2 identical over 10 bases. From germline, CDR1 is SEHNR and CDR2 FQNEAQ (reference sequence). The V gene end was trimmed by 5 bases and the J gene end by 5 bases; junction bases not matched to a gene: 5. The CDR3 spans 14 residues. In DNA form, the CDR3 reads TGTGCCAGCAGCCCGACTAGCGGGTGGGAGACCCAGTACTTC. It yields the protein CASSPTSGWETQYF.

The table lists this clonotype with a few counts. V is TRBV5-1 and J is TRBJ1-2; TRBD1 agrees at 7 bases. The J segment lost 3 bases and the V segment lost 3 bases, leaving 11 bases of the junction unmatched. Germline CDR1 reads SGHRS; CDR2 reads YFSETQ. The CDR3 spans 16 residues. This chain's CDR3 is CASSSGTASYDYGYTF. As DNA, the CDR3 is TGCGCCAGCAGCTCCGGGACAGCCAGTTATGACTATGGCTACACCTTC.